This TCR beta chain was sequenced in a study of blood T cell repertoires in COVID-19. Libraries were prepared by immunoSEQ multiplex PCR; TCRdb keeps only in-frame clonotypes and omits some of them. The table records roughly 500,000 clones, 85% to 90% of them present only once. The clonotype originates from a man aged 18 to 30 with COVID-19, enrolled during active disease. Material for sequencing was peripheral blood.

CDR3 in amino acids: CAWRRGNGIGELFF. The CDR3 bases are TGTGCCTGGAGACGGGGGAACGGGATAGGGGAGCTGTTTTTT. This chain connects TRBV30 to TRBJ2-2; tentative D call: TRBD2 (6 bases). The CDR3 runs 14 residues. Trimming cost V 3 bases and J 8 bases, with 16 bases left between them. Germline V gene data show CDR1 as GTSNPN and CDR2 as SVGIG (reference sequence).